What follows describes a single TCR beta chain. Its antigen is as yet unknown. Libraries were prepared by immunoSEQ multiplex PCR; TCRdb keeps only in-frame clonotypes and omits some of them. The sample shows approximately 180,000 clones, about nine tenths of them seen only once. The data derive from a study of cytomegalovirus exposure and HLA in healthy donors. Overall study context: Later analysis reported that the 130 or so validation repertoires shared the platform of the roughly 710 first-cohort repertoires.

Study results and caveats: Rare TCR sequences dominated, though some public TCRs recurred in many donors. Specific recognition of CMV antigens was confirmed in vitro for a few chains (all CMV-associated).

V was clipped by 3 bases and J by 6 bases, with 9 bases between them. CDR3 length: 13 residues. The germline V gene encodes CDR1 SGDLS and CDR2 YYNGEE. This chain links TRBV9 with TRBJ2-2; a weak D match, TRBD2 (5 bases). The clonotype was recovered from a man aged 18 to 30 in good health and CMV-seropositive. Sample: PBMCs. DNA for the CDR3: TGTGCCAGCAGCGCGGGAAGCGCCGGGGAGCTGTTTTTT. Its translation: CASSAGSAGELFF.